A single sample is the source of the 18 T cell receptor beta chains below, sequenced in a study of cytomegalovirus exposure and HLA in healthy donors. Profiling relied on immunoSEQ multiplex PCR, and the TCRdb table lists in-frame clones only, not all of them. The table includes 200,000 to 250,000 clones, 87% detected once. Input material: PBMCs. The receptors originated from a woman between 18 and 29 years old in good health and CMV-seropositive.

The chain carries TRBV5-1 and TRBJ1-2; D is unclear. Germline V lookup: CDR1 SGHRS, CDR2 YFSETQ. V gave up 4 bases and J gave up 4 bases, with 8 bases separating them. This CDR3 is 12 amino acids long. The CDR3 region is CASSPYSYGYTF. The CDR3 DNA follows: TGCGCCAGCAGCCCGTACAGCTATGGCTACACCTTC. The full variable domain, rest sourced from reference TRBV5-1 and TRBJ1-2, is KAGVTQTPRYLIKTRGQQVTLSCSPISGHRSVSWYQQTPGQGLQFLFEYFSETQRNKGNFPGRFSGRQFSNSRSEMNVSTLELGDSALYLCASSPYSYGYTFGSGTRLTVV.

This chain joins TRBV5-4 and TRBJ1-1; the D gene is possibly TRBD1 (5 bases). There are 12 residues in the CDR3. Trimming took 4 bases from V and 3 from J, leaving 7 bases between them. CDR1 is SGHNT, CDR2 YYREEE, per germline (reference sequence). The CDR3 protein is CASSLQDTEAFF. The CDR3 region has the DNA TGTGCCAGCAGCCTACAGGACACTGAAGCTTTCTTT.

The V gene is TRBV7-9, the J gene TRBJ1-5, with D maybe TRBD1 (6 bases). This CDR3 is 19 amino acids long. Germline V gene sequence: CDR1 SEHNR, CDR2 FQNEAQ (reference sequence). Trimming shortened V by 3 bases and J by 1 base, and 22 bases separated the two germline ends. CDR3 sequence: CASSLGSAGDIVSNQPQHF. The CDR3 DNA is TGTGCCAGCAGCTTGGGTAGCGCAGGGGACATCGTCAGCAATCAGCCCCAGCATTTT.

This rearrangement joins TRBV2 to TRBJ2-5; TRBD2 is a possible D gene (5 bases). CDR1 is SNHLY, CDR2 FYNNEI, per germline. This CDR3 is built from 17 residues. Trimming pared 1 base from V and 2 bases from J, leaving 17 bases between. For the CDR3, the DNA is TGTGCCAGCAGTGAAGTTGCTAGCAGCCAAGTTCAAGAGACCCAGTACTTC. Translating it yields CASSEVASSQVQETQYF.

The rearrangement links TRBV5-1 to TRBJ1-1; no definite D call. Trimming removed 0 bases from V and 3 bases from J, with 6 bases in between. Germline V gene sequence: CDR1 SGHRS, CDR2 YFSETQ. This CDR3 comprises 13 residues. CDR3 residues: CASSLAGYTEAFF. DNA for the CDR3: TGCGCCAGCAGCTTGGCGGGGTACACTGAAGCTTTCTTT.

The CDR3 protein is CASSYSTTRYGYTF. CDR3 bases: TGTGCCAGCAGTTACTCGACGACACGGTATGGCTACACCTTC. The chain has TRBV6-6 and TRBJ1-2; D call uncertain. V lost 0 bases and J 5 bases, leaving 10 bases between the germline ends. The CDR3 sequence is 14 residues long. Per the germline V gene, CDR1 is MNHNY and CDR2 is SVGAGI (reference sequence).

The chain couples TRBV6-1 to TRBJ2-5; D is uncertain. From germline, CDR1 is MNHNS and CDR2 SASEGT. Trimming stripped 2 bases from V and 4 bases from J, with 11 bases between. The CDR3 is 14 residues long. CDR3 residues: CASSEQFPRETQYF. The CDR3 nucleotides are TGTGCCAGCAGTGAACAGTTCCCAAGAGAGACCCAGTACTTC.

J is TRBJ2-7 and V is TRBV7-8; 7 bases fit TRBD2. J gave up 5 bases and V 0 bases, and 13 bases lay outside the gene matches. From germline, CDR1 is SGHVS and CDR2 FQNEAQ. The CDR3 is 17 amino acids. The CDR3 protein is CASSLAEVLAETHEQYF. The DNA of the CDR3 is TGTGCCAGCAGCTTAGCGGAGGTCCTAGCGGAAACACACGAGCAGTACTTC.

The genes are TRBV10-1 and TRBJ1-1, with unresolved D. The length of the CDR3 is 13 residues. Deletions cut 6 bases from V and 0 bases from J, with 8 bases between. Germline loops: CDR1 WNHNN, CDR2 SYGVQD (reference sequence). The CDR3 region is CASSLTLNTEAFF. DNA for the CDR3: TGCGCCAGCAGCCTGACATTGAACACTGAAGCTTTCTTT.

The gene calls are TRBV27 and TRBJ1-2, with 10 nucleotides matching TRBD1. Per the germline V gene, CDR1 is MNHEY and CDR2 is SMNVEV (reference sequence). The CDR3 is 15 amino acids. With V trimmed by 6 bases and J by 2 bases, 6 bases remained unmatched. The DNA of the CDR3 is TGTGCCAGCAGGGTGACAGGGGGCATGAACTATGGCTACACCTTC. Translated: CASRVTGGMNYGYTF.

The chain carries TRBV4-1 and TRBJ2-1; 7 bases are shared with TRBD2. CDR3 length equals 16 residues. Losses at the gene ends were 6 bases for V and 2 bases for J; bases not matched to a gene: 10. CDR1 is MGHRA, CDR2 YSYEKL, per germline. In nucleotides, the CDR3 is TGCGCCAGCAGGGGTGGGCGGGAGTGGACCTACAATGAGCAGTTCTTC. This encodes CASRGGREWTYNEQFF.

This chain uses TRBV2 with TRBJ1-5; weak D call: TRBD1 (6 bases). Per germline, CDR1 SNHLY and CDR2 FYNNEI. The CDR3 is made up of 15 amino acids. Trimming left V 9 bases short and J 6 bases short, with 21 bases between. The CDR3 here is CASTQQGGLSQPQHF. CDR3 in DNA: TGTGCCAGTACTCAACAGGGAGGGCTGAGTCAGCCCCAGCATTTT.

This sequence joins TRBV11-2 and TRBJ2-7; 9 bases map to TRBD2. The CDR3 length is 15 residues. V lost 5 bases and J lost 1; bases outside the gene matches: 6. Per the germline V gene, CDR1 is SGHAT and CDR2 is FQNNGV. The CDR3 protein is CASSRGTSWSYEQYF. DNA for the CDR3: TGTGCCAGCAGCCGCGGGACTAGCTGGTCCTACGAGCAGTACTTC.

The rearrangement joins TRBV5-1 to TRBJ2-7; 8 bases align to TRBD1. CDR3 length equals 15 residues. From germline, CDR1 is SGHRS and CDR2 YFSETQ. The junction had 11 bases not matched to a gene; V was cut back by 4 bases and J by 5 bases. This CDR3 reads CASSREGQGRHEQYF. In DNA form, the CDR3 reads TGCGCCAGCAGCCGAGAAGGACAGGGAAGGCACGAGCAGTACTTC.

The rearrangement joins TRBV7-6 to TRBJ2-7, with D maybe TRBD2 (6 bases). The CDR3 has 15 amino acids. CDR1 and CDR2 (germline): SGHVS, FNYEAQ. Trimming stripped 1 base from V and 5 bases from J, with 15 bases between. DNA of the CDR3: TGTGCCAGCAGCTTAGAGGGGACTCTGGCCCACGAGCAGTACTTC. This sequence encodes CASSLEGTLAHEQYF.

The chain combines TRBV6-6 with TRBJ1-1, with D unresolved. Between the trimmed V and J ends, which lost 6 bases and 1 base, there was a span of 12 bases. Germline CDR1 and CDR2: MNHNY and SVGAGI (reference sequence). The CDR3 has 14 residues. CDR3 in amino acids: CASRSFSGNTEAFF. The CDR3 DNA is TGTGCCAGCAGGAGTTTCTCAGGGAACACTGAAGCTTTCTTT.

This clone came up once. The J gene is TRBJ1-2, the V gene TRBV18, with 12 bases matching TRBD1. Trimming took 2 bases from V and 4 from J; bases not matched to a gene: 11. Germline CDR1 KGHSH, CDR2 LQKENI. This CDR3 has 18 amino acids. This chain's CDR3 is CASSPMPGQGAAGYGYTF. The CDR3 DNA reads TGTGCCAGCTCACCAATGCCGGGACAGGGGGCTGCAGGCTATGGCTACACCTTC.

This clone was observed a few times. The rearrangement joins TRBV28 to TRBJ1-1; the D gene is possibly TRBD1 (6 bases). Germline CDR1 MDHEN, CDR2 SYDVKM. The CDR3 runs 14 residues. V was shortened by 5 bases and J by 6 bases, with 16 bases between the two germline ends. The CDR3 DNA reads as TGTGCCAGCAGTCTACCCGGGACATCCCCTGAAGCTTTCTTT. It yields the protein CASSLPGTSPEAFF.